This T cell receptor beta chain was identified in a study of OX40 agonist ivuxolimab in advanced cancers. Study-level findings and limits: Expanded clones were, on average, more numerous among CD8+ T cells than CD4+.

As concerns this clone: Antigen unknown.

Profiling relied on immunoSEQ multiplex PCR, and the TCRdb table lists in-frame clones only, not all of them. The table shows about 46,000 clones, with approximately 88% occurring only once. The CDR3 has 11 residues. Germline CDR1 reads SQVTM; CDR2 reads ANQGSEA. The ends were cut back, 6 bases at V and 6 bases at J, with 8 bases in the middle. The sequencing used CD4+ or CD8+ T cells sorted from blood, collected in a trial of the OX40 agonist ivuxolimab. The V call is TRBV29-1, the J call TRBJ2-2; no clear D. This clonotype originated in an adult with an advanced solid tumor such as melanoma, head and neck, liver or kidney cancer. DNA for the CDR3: TGCAGCGTGGCCCACGCCGGGGAGCTGTTTTTT. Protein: CSVAHAGELFF.